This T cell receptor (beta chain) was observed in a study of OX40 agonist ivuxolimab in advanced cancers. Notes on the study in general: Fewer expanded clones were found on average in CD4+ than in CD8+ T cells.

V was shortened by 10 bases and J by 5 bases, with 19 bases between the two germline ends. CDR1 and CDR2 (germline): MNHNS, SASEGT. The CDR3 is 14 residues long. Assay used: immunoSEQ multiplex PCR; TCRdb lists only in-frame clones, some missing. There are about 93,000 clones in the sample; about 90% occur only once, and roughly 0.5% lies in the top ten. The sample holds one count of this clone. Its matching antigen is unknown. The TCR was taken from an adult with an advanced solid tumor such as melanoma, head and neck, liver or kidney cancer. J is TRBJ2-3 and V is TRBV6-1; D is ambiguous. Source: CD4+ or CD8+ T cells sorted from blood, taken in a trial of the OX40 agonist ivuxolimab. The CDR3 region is CATMDPGWVDTQYF. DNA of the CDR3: TGTGCCACGATGGATCCCGGGTGGGTAGATACGCAGTATTTT.